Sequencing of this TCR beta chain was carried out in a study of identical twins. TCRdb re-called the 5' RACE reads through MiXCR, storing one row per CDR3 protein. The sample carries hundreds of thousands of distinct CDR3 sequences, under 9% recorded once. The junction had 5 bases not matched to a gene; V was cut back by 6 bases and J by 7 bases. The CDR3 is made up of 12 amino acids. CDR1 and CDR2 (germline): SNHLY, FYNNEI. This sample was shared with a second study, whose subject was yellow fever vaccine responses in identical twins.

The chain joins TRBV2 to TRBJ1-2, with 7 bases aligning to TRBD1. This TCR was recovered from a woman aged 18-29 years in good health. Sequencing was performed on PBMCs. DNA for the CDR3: TGTGCCAGCAGGCTCACAGGGGTTGGCTACACCTTC. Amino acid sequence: CASRLTGVGYTF.